The 18 T cell receptor beta chains below all came from one sample that was sequenced in a study of graft-versus-host responses after intestinal transplantation. Measured with immunoSEQ multiplex PCR; TCRdb has only the in-frame clones, and not every one. Of around 110,000 clones listed, approximately 90% are singletons. Antigens for these TCRs are unknown. This specimen consisted of unstimulated CD4+ T cells sorted from spleen or lymph node cells, obtained before transplant. Receptors were obtained from a human donor who was the organ donor for an intestinal transplant.

This sequence joins TRBV6-5 and TRBJ2-3, with 10 nucleotides matching TRBD1. Germline V gives CDR1 MNHEY, CDR2 SVGAGI. The CDR3 is 15 amino acids. Unmatched junction bases numbered 3, after V lost 2 bases and J lost 4 bases. The CDR3, as DNA: TGTGCCAGCAGTTACCGCGGGACAGGGGCAGATACGCAGTATTTT. Encoded protein: CASSYRGTGADTQYF.

J is TRBJ2-5 and V is TRBV7-9; D remains ambiguous. This CDR3 is built from 13 residues. Trimming removed 0 bases from V and 3 bases from J, with 5 bases in between. Germline V CDR1 and CDR2: SEHNR, FQNEAQ (reference sequence). The CDR3 DNA sequence: TGTGCCAGCAGCTTAGCGAACGAAGAGACCCAGTACTTC. Its translation is CASSLANEETQYF.

This sequence joins TRBV27 and TRBJ1-4; TRBD1 might be the D (5 bases). CDR3 size: 14 residues. Per the germline V gene, CDR1 is MNHEY and CDR2 is SMNVEV (reference sequence). Trimming removed 5 bases at V and 0 bases at J, with 7 bases between. CDR3 in DNA: TGTGCCAGCAGTCCGACAGCAACTAATGAAAAACTGTTTTTT. Translation: CASSPTATNEKLFF.

The chain uses TRBV6-5 and TRBJ2-3; no clear D gene. The germline V and J ends were trimmed by 0 bases and 8 bases, with 12 bases remaining between them. Germline V gene lookup returns CDR1 MNHEY and CDR2 SVGAGI. This CDR3 region has 14 residues. The CDR3 DNA sequence: TGTGCCAGCAGTTACTCAACACTACAGACTACGCAGTATTTT. Translating it yields CASSYSTLQTTQYF.

The chain is built from TRBV6-1 and TRBJ2-6; TRBD1 matches at 9 bases. This CDR3 spans 17 amino acids. Per the germline V gene, CDR1 is MNHNS and CDR2 is SASEGT. J was trimmed by 4 bases and V by 0 bases; bases with no gene match: 4. The CDR3 bases are TGTGCCAGCAGTGAAGCTCGGACAGGGGTCGGGGCCAACGTCCTGACTTTC. This sequence encodes CASSEARTGVGANVLTF.

The rearrangement joins TRBV10-3 to TRBJ1-5; D call uncertain. CDR3 length equals 13 residues. Per the germline V gene, CDR1 is ENHRY and CDR2 is SYGVKD. Trimming cost V 2 bases and J 1 base, with 3 bases left between them. Written as DNA, the CDR3 is TGTGCCATCAGTGAGAAGAGCAATCAGCCCCAGCATTTT. It translates to CAISEKSNQPQHF.

The J gene is TRBJ1-2, the V gene TRBV10-3; 8 bases are shared with TRBD1. The CDR3 spans 14 residues. The V gene's germline CDR1 is ENHRY and CDR2 SYGVKD. Trimming cost V 10 bases and J 3 bases; bases outside gene matches: 10. CDR3 sequence (DNA): TGTGCCAGCAGAAGGACAGGGCCCGACTATGGCTACACCTTC. Its protein is CASRRTGPDYGYTF.

The gene calls are TRBV20-1 and TRBJ2-7; no definite D call. V was clipped by 6 bases and J by 5 bases, with 8 bases between them. Germline lookup yields CDR1 DFQATT and CDR2 SNEGSKA (reference sequence). This CDR3 comprises 10 residues. The chain's CDR3 is CSASRDEQYF. The CDR3 DNA reads as TGCAGTGCAAGTCGGGACGAGCAGTACTTC.

The chain couples TRBV9 to TRBJ2-7; no clear D gene. CDR1 is SGDLS, CDR2 YYNGEE, per germline. The CDR3 extends over 14 amino acids. Trimming took off 3 bases at V and 0 bases at J, with 10 bases between the two ends. CDR3: CASSETASSYEQYF. The CDR3 DNA reads as TGTGCCAGCAGCGAGACTGCTAGCTCCTACGAGCAGTACTTC.

V gene TRBV6-6 combines with J gene TRBJ2-1; D is ambiguous. CDR1 is MNHNY, CDR2 SVGAGI, per germline (reference sequence). V was trimmed by 2 bases and J by 8 bases, leaving 13 bases between them. The CDR3 has 14 residues. The CDR3 DNA reads TGTGCCAGCAGTTACGATCGGCACCTCGATGAGCAGTTCTTC. Encoded protein: CASSYDRHLDEQFF.

The genes are TRBV5-4 and TRBJ1-4, with D unresolved. Trimming removed 4 bases at V and 8 bases at J, with 9 bases between. The CDR3 spans 12 residues. The germline V gene has CDR1 SGHNT and CDR2 YYREEE (reference sequence). This CDR3 reads CASSLTGEKLFF. CDR3 in DNA: TGTGCCAGCAGCCTAACGGGAGAAAAACTGTTTTTT.

The V call is TRBV4-2, the J call TRBJ2-1; 10 nucleotides agree with TRBD2. The germline gives CDR1 LGHNA, CDR2 YNFKEQ. This CDR3 is 18 amino acids long. Trimming took 6 bases from V and 0 from J; bases not matched to a gene: 11. Here the CDR3 reads CASSPRWTSGSSYNEQFF. CDR3 coding DNA: TGTGCCAGCAGTCCAAGGTGGACTAGCGGAAGCTCCTACAATGAGCAGTTCTTC.

The sample holds a few counts of this clone. V gene TRBV6-1 combines with J gene TRBJ2-7, with a possible D match to TRBD1 (6 bases). The CDR3 length is 14 residues. Trimming stripped 4 bases from V and 0 bases from J, with 10 bases between. In germline, CDR1 is MNHNS, CDR2 SASEGT. The CDR3 DNA sequence: TGTGCCAGCAGTGTGGTGGACAGCTCCTACGAGCAGTACTTC. This sequence encodes CASSVVDSSYEQYF.

The chain uses TRBV6-5 and TRBJ2-1; 15 positions agree with TRBD2. The CDR3 consists of 16 residues. Trimming removed 2 bases from V and 7 bases from J; junction bases left unmatched: 3. From germline, CDR1 is MNHEY and CDR2 SVGAGI. The CDR3 spells CASSYIGTSGRNEQFF. DNA of the CDR3: TGTGCCAGCAGTTACATTGGGACTAGCGGGAGGAATGAGCAGTTCTTC.

J is TRBJ2-7 and V is TRBV5-4; perhaps TRBD2 as D (6 bases). V lost 4 bases, J lost 3 bases, and 14 bases lay in between. Germline assignment: CDR1 SGHNT and CDR2 YYREEE (reference sequence). The CDR3 is 14 residues long. Written as DNA, the CDR3 is TGTGCCAGCAGCACCTCGGGCGGGGACTACGAGCAGTACTTC. It yields the protein CASSTSGGDYEQYF.

J is TRBJ2-7 and V is TRBV2; 12 bases match TRBD2. The J segment lost 3 bases and the V segment lost 6 bases, leaving 6 bases of the junction unmatched. The CDR3 runs to 15 residues. Germline lookup yields CDR1 SNHLY and CDR2 FYNNEI. Here the CDR3 reads CASSQGLAGSYEQYF. CDR3 nucleotide sequence: TGTGCCAGCAGCCAAGGACTAGCGGGAAGCTACGAGCAGTACTTC.

The chain links TRBV6-1 to TRBJ1-1, with D possibly TRBD1 on 5 matching bases. Germline V lookup: CDR1 MNHNS, CDR2 SASEGT. Between the trimmed V and J ends, which lost 5 bases and 6 bases, there was a span of 13 bases. The CDR3 sequence is 13 residues long. CDR3 protein: CASSLGTFAEAFF. DNA of the CDR3: TGTGCCAGCAGTTTGGGGACTTTCGCTGAAGCTTTCTTT.

For the CDR3, the DNA is TGCGCCAGCAGCTTGGACAGCCCGACTAGCACAGATACGCAGTATTTT. Protein: CASSLDSPTSTDTQYF. J is TRBJ2-3 and V is TRBV5-1, with D unclear. Germline loops: CDR1 SGHRS, CDR2 YFSETQ. The CDR3 is made up of 16 amino acids. Trimming pared 0 bases from V and 0 bases from J, leaving 11 bases between.